The 23 T cell receptor beta chains below all came from one sample that was sequenced in a study of early T cells in non-severe SARS-CoV-2 infection. TCRdb re-called the 5' RACE reads through MiXCR, storing one row per CDR3 protein. The repertoire holds around 86,000 distinct CDR3 sequences, with roughly 15% as singletons. The sequencing input was whole blood. The receptor set was obtained from an adult who was a healthcare worker with PCR-confirmed SARS-CoV-2 infection or an uninfected control (not recorded which).

In its sample, this clonotype was seen a few times. This chain links TRBV5-4 with TRBJ2-2, with 8 bases that match TRBD2. The germline CDR1 and CDR2 sequences are SGHNT and YYREEE (reference sequence). The CDR3 has 15 residues. V dropped 1 base and J dropped 4; count of bases not matched to a gene: 3. The CDR3 loop reads CASSLRGGTTGELFF. CDR3 coding DNA: TGTGCCAGCAGCTTGCGGGGGGGCACCACCGGGGAGCTGTTTTTT.

This clonotype was seen more than once but under ten times. The gene calls are TRBV30 and TRBJ2-1; D is unresolved. Looked up from germline, CDR1 is GTSNPN and CDR2 is SVGIG (reference sequence). Trimming shortened V by 4 bases and J by 5 bases, and 9 bases separated the two germline ends. The CDR3 is 12 residues long. DNA for the CDR3: TGTGCCTGGATGCAACTGGACAATGAGCAGTTCTTC. Amino acids: CAWMQLDNEQFF.

This clonotype was counted between two and nine times. This rearrangement joins TRBV20-1 to TRBJ1-5; D is unclear. CDR3 length equals 13 residues. V was trimmed by 4 bases and J by 1 base, leaving 8 bases between them. Germline V gives CDR1 DFQATT, CDR2 SNEGSKA (reference sequence). The CDR3 spells CSATGGSNQPQHF. The CDR3 nucleotides read TGCAGTGCTACGGGAGGGAGCAATCAGCCCCAGCATTTT.

This clonotype was seen a few times. J is TRBJ2-7 and V is TRBV20-1; maybe TRBD1 (6 bases). The V gene lost 7 bases and the J gene lost 4 bases, with 11 bases spanning the gap. From germline, CDR1 is DFQATT and CDR2 SNEGSKA (reference sequence). The CDR3 loop spans 11 amino acids. In DNA form, the CDR3 reads TGCAGTGTAGGACAGACATACGAGCAGTACGTC. It translates to CSVGQTYEQYV.

This clonotype turned up a few times. The junction departs from germline at one end; a sequencing error may be responsible. The V gene is TRBV12-3 or TRBV12-4, the J gene TRBJ1-2, with D possibly matching TRBD1 (5 bases). The CDR3 covers 11 residues. In DNA, the CDR3 is TGTGCCAGCAGTCCCGGAAGGACACGGATCTTC. This codes for CASSPGRTRIF.

This clonotype was observed a few times. The rearrangement uses TRBV19 and TRBJ1-2; D might be TRBD1 (5 bases). Germline values: CDR1 LNHDA, CDR2 SQIVND (reference sequence). This CDR3 is 15 amino acids long. Trimming took 5 bases from V and 6 from J, leaving 19 bases between them. The CDR3 reads CASSAGTGPAHGYTF. CDR3 in DNA: TGTGCCAGTAGTGCCGGCACAGGCCCCGCCCATGGCTACACCTTC. Together with reference TRBV19 and TRBJ1-2, the CDR3 gives the full variable domain: DGGITQSPKYLFRKEGQNVTLSCEQNLNHDAMYWYRQDPGQGLRLIYYSQIVNDFQKGDIAEGYSVSREKKESFPLTVTSAQKNPTAFYLCASSAGTGPAHGYTFGSGTRLTVV.

This clonotype was recorded at least ten times. The chain has TRBV4-1 and TRBJ1-3; possible D gene TRBD1, 5 bases. This CDR3 contains 13 residues. Germline V gene lookup returns CDR1 MGHRA and CDR2 YSYEKL. V lost 0 bases to trimming and J lost 7 bases, with 7 bases between them. CDR3 sequence (DNA): TGCGCCAGCAGCCAAGAGGAGGGGAACACCATATATTTT. Translating gives CASSQEEGNTIYF.

The chain recombines TRBV2 with TRBJ2-2; no clear D gene. The V and J ends lost 5 bases and 6 bases respectively, with 10 bases between them. CDR1 SNHLY and CDR2 FYNNEI come from the germline V gene. This CDR3 contains 13 residues. The CDR3 sequence is CASSTTSAGELFF. Here the CDR3 DNA reads TGTGCCAGCAGTACAACAAGCGCCGGGGAGCTGTTTTTT.

The chain links TRBV2 to TRBJ1-2; tentative D call: TRBD1 (5 bases). V dropped 4 bases and J dropped 8 bases, with 14 bases sitting between them. The germline V gene encodes CDR1 SNHLY and CDR2 FYNNEI. The CDR3 loop spans 13 amino acids. The CDR3 coding sequence is TGTGCCAGCAGTGCCCAGGGAGTCGTCGGCTACACCTTC. It codes for CASSAQGVVGYTF. The complete variable domain, with remaining parts taken from reference TRBV2 and TRBJ1-2, reads EPEVTQTPSHQVTQMGQEVILRCVPISNHLYFYWYRQILGQKVEFLVSFYNNEISEKSEIFDDQFSVERPDGSNFTLKIRSTKLEDSAMYFCASSAQGVVGYTFGSGTRLTVV.

This clonotype was counted at least ten times. The chain is built from TRBV4-1 and TRBJ2-1; D possibly corresponds to TRBD2 (5 bases). V was pared by 4 bases and J by 5 bases, with 30 bases between. CDR1 is MGHRA, CDR2 YSYEKL, per germline. This CDR3 region has 20 residues. CDR3: CASSRVQGPRGIGINNEQFF. In DNA, the CDR3 is TGCGCCAGCAGCCGCGTACAAGGACCTAGAGGGATCGGAATCAACAATGAGCAGTTCTTC.

V is TRBV15 and J is TRBJ2-3, with 7 bases aligning to TRBD2. This CDR3 has 17 amino acids. The V segment lost 0 bases and the J segment 7 bases; nucleotides outside the gene matches: 13. From germline, CDR1 is LNHNV and CDR2 YYDKDF (reference sequence). The DNA of the CDR3 is TGTGCCACCAGCAGAGATCTTACGGGGGGACCGGGAAATACGCAGTATTTT. Its protein is CATSRDLTGGPGNTQYF.

The CDR3 DNA sequence: TGCAGCGTTCCTAAAACCCCCCCGGGGGGAATCTACAATGAGCAGTTCTTC. Protein: CSVPKTPPGGIYNEQFF. This rearrangement joins TRBV29-1 to TRBJ2-1; 7 bases line up with TRBD2. The CDR3 has 17 residues. With V trimmed by 5 bases and J by 3 bases, 16 bases remained unmatched. Germline assignment: CDR1 SQVTM and CDR2 ANQGSEA.

This clonotype was seen a handful of times. V usage is TRBV3-1 and J usage is TRBJ2-1; perhaps TRBD1 as D (6 bases). The V and J ends lost 0 bases and 2 bases respectively, with 14 bases between them. From germline, CDR1 is LGHDT and CDR2 YNNKEL (reference sequence). CDR3 length: 17 amino acids. CDR3 in amino acids: CASSQDRFTGTYNEQFF. CDR3 sequence (DNA): TGTGCCAGCAGCCAAGATCGATTTACAGGGACCTACAATGAGCAGTTCTTC.

The chain recombines TRBV7-3 with TRBJ1-6; D gene ambiguous. The CDR3 length is 13 residues. V lost 0 bases to trimming and J lost 6 bases, with 3 bases between them. Looked up from germline, CDR1 is SGHTA and CDR2 is FQGTGA. The DNA for the CDR3 is TGTGCCAGCAGCTTAACGGGTAATTCACCCCTCCACTTT. Its translation: CASSLTGNSPLHF.

About this clonotype: This clone may be a read error of a much larger clone one base away. The chain couples TRBV6-1 to TRBJ2-2; possible D gene TRBD1, 6 bases. The CDR3 length is 15 residues. The germline V gene encodes CDR1 MNHNS and CDR2 SASEGT. The CDR3 nucleotides read TGTCCCAGCAGCGCAGGGGTTTTACTCACCGGGGAGCTGTTTTTT. Amino acid sequence: CPSSAGVLLTGELFF.

The sample holds many counts of this clonotype. The chain joins TRBV5-1 to TRBJ2-7; 9 bases map to TRBD1. Germline CDR1 reads SGHRS; CDR2 reads YFSETQ. This CDR3 comprises 13 residues. V was pared by 1 base and J by 6 bases, with 2 bases of the junction left unmatched. CDR3 in amino acids: CASSLTGGFEQYV. For the CDR3, the DNA is TGCGCCAGCAGCTTGACAGGGGGCTTCGAGCAGTACGTC.

This clonotype was seen a handful of times. This rearrangement joins TRBV19 to TRBJ2-7; 8 nucleotides line up with TRBD2. The CDR3 extends over 14 amino acids. CDR1 is LNHDA, CDR2 SQIVND, per germline (reference sequence). The V gene end was trimmed by 6 bases and the J gene end by 3 bases; junction bases not matched to a gene: 7. The CDR3 sequence: CASSAGGQYYEQYV. The CDR3 nucleotides read TGTGCCAGTAGCGCGGGGGGACAATACTACGAGCAGTACGTC.

The rearrangement links TRBV2 to TRBJ2-5; perhaps TRBD2 as D (6 bases). The CDR3 covers 14 residues. Germline V gene sequence: CDR1 SNHLY, CDR2 FYNNEI. V was shortened by 4 bases and J by 3 bases, with 12 bases between the two germline ends. This chain's CDR3 is CASSARLDKETQYF. The DNA for the CDR3 is TGTGCCAGCAGTGCACGACTAGACAAAGAGACCCAGTACTTC. Full variable domain (outside the CDR3, taken from reference TRBV2 and TRBJ2-5): EPEVTQTPSHQVTQMGQEVILRCVPISNHLYFYWYRQILGQKVEFLVSFYNNEISEKSEIFDDQFSVERPDGSNFTLKIRSTKLEDSAMYFCASSARLDKETQYFGPGTRLLVL.

A few counts support this clonotype. The chain carries TRBV3-1 and TRBJ1-6, with D perhaps matching TRBD1 (6 bases). This CDR3 contains 15 residues. Germline CDR1 reads LGHDT; CDR2 reads YNNKEL (reference sequence). Trimming removed 9 bases at V and 6 bases at J, with 18 bases between. DNA for the CDR3: TGTGCCAGTGGATCAGTTCGGGGGCGTAATTCACCCCTCCACTTT. Protein sequence: CASGSVRGRNSPLHF.

This clonotype has at least ten counts. The chain couples TRBV7-6 to TRBJ2-2; TRBD1 agrees at 7 bases. From germline, CDR1 is SGHVS and CDR2 FNYEAQ. This CDR3 has 17 amino acids. V lost 2 bases and J lost 6; bases outside the gene matches: 12. The CDR3 bases are TGTGCCAGCAGCTTATATGGAGGAGGCCAGGGGGCCGGGGAGCTGTTTTTT. It codes for CASSLYGGGQGAGELFF.

This clonotype was seen many times. V and J are TRBV11-2 and TRBJ2-1; TRBD2 might be the D (5 bases). The V gene lost 0 bases and the J gene lost 10 bases, with 16 bases spanning the gap. The length of the CDR3 is 15 residues. Germline V gene lookup returns CDR1 SGHAT and CDR2 FQNNGV. CDR3 nucleotide sequence: TGTGCCAGCAGCTTAGATTTGGTACTAGGGAGCGAGCAGTTCTTC. This gives the protein CASSLDLVLGSEQFF.

This clonotype was recorded a few times. This chain links TRBV7-3 with TRBJ1-1; TRBD1 aligns across 11 bases. The CDR3 sequence is 19 residues long. Germline-derived CDR1 and CDR2 are SGHTA and FQGTGA. Germline trimming cut 4 bases from V and 3 bases from J; bases unmatched to any gene: 16. DNA for the CDR3: TGTGCCAGCAGCTCACCTCATGGTGGACAGGGGGCAAGGCACACTGAAGCTTTCTTT. Amino acid sequence: CASSSPHGGQGARHTEAFF.

This clonotype showed up just a few times. The chain joins TRBV30 to TRBJ2-1; D may be TRBD1 or TRBD2 (5 bases each). CDR3 size: 14 residues. Per the germline V gene, CDR1 is GTSNPN and CDR2 is SVGIG (reference sequence). The V end lost 5 bases, the J end lost 2 bases, and 13 bases lay between the germline ends. CDR3 in DNA: TGTGCCTGGGACGGGGACCTCCCCTACAATGAGCAGTTCTTC. Its protein product is CAWDGDLPYNEQFF.